The 22 T cell receptor beta chains listed next were all sequenced from one sample in a study of cytomegalovirus exposure and HLA in healthy donors. This PCR relied on a set of 60 Vbeta primers and 13 Jbeta primers. Method: immunoSEQ multiplex PCR; TCRdb's copy keeps in-frame clones and lacks some. The sample contains 90,000 to 140,000 clones, under 85% of which appear only once. Sequencing used PBMCs. The receptors stem from a man aged 30 to 45 in good health and CMV-seronegative.

The rearrangement joins TRBV29-1 to TRBJ1-2; D is undetermined. The germline V gene has CDR1 SQVTM and CDR2 ANQGSEA. The CDR3 is 12 residues long. Trimming removed 7 bases at V and 3 bases at J, with 12 bases between. CDR3 nucleotide sequence: TGCAGCGCGGACGGGGAACACTATGGCTACACCTTC. It codes for CSADGEHYGYTF.

Comments on this clone: The same CDR3 can be traced to other DNA sequences in this sample. V and J are TRBV7-2 and TRBJ2-5, with D possibly TRBD1 on 6 matching bases. The CDR3 extends over 13 amino acids. Germline CDR1 and CDR2: SGHTA and FQGNSA. Trimming took 3 bases from V and 3 from J, leaving 8 bases between them. As DNA, the CDR3 is TGTGCCAGCAGCTTTGCAGGGGAAGAGACCCAGTACTTC. This encodes CASSFAGEETQYF.

The chain links TRBV7-6 to TRBJ2-1, with 9 nucleotides matching TRBD1. This CDR3 is built from 15 residues. V lost 5 bases, J lost 6 bases, and 8 bases stayed unmatched. CDR1 SGHVS and CDR2 FNYEAQ come from the germline V gene. CDR3 loop: CASSLGTGLGNEQFF. CDR3 DNA: TGTGCCAGCAGCCTTGGGACAGGGTTAGGCAATGAGCAGTTCTTC.

This chain links TRBV18 with TRBJ2-5; D is unclear. This CDR3 has 13 residues. Trimming pared 3 bases from V and 1 base from J, leaving 6 bases between. Germline V gene sequence: CDR1 KGHSH, CDR2 LQKENI. The CDR3 DNA sequence: TGTGCCAGCTCACCGACGGGCCAAGAGACCCAGTACTTC. Protein sequence: CASSPTGQETQYF.

Written as DNA, the CDR3 is TGCGCCAGCAGTGTTCTACAGCGGGAGGGCCCCCATGAGCAGTTCTTC. This translates into CASSVLQREGPHEQFF. The V call is TRBV5-1, the J call TRBJ2-1; 10 nucleotides match TRBD2. V was clipped by 5 bases and J by 8 bases; unmatched bases: 13. The CDR3 is 16 residues long. Germline CDR1 and CDR2: SGHRS and YFSETQ.

In this sample, this clone turned up once. The chain combines TRBV19 with TRBJ2-7; D is possibly TRBD2 (5 bases). The CDR3 is made up of 17 amino acids. V gave up 1 base and J gave up 3 bases, with 19 bases separating them. Per the germline V gene, CDR1 is LNHDA and CDR2 is SQIVND (reference sequence). The CDR3 spells CASSIATVGLSSYEQYF. For the CDR3, the DNA is TGTGCCAGTAGTATAGCCACGGTTGGACTGTCCAGCTACGAGCAGTACTTC.

The chain recombines TRBV4-1 with TRBJ1-4, with a possible D match to TRBD1 (6 bases). The CDR3 covers 18 residues. Deletions cut 1 base from V and 3 bases from J, with 18 bases between. Germline V gives CDR1 MGHRA, CDR2 YSYEKL. This chain's CDR3 is CASSQVEAGEVANEKLFF. CDR3 DNA sequence: TGCGCCAGCAGCCAAGTCGAGGCAGGGGAAGTGGCTAATGAAAAACTGTTTTTT.

The chain uses TRBV9 and TRBJ2-7, with 13 bases identical to TRBD2. With 0 bases clipped from V and 5 bases from J, the junction kept 2 bases outside the gene matches. The CDR3 contains 15 residues. Germline CDR1 and CDR2: SGDLS and YYNGEE. The CDR3 sequence is CASSVGGLAGHEQYF. DNA for the CDR3: TGTGCCAGCAGCGTAGGGGGACTAGCGGGGCACGAGCAGTACTTC.

This clone was detected ten times or more. The rearrangement joins TRBV7-9 to TRBJ1-1; D remains ambiguous. The germline CDR1 and CDR2 sequences are SEHNR and FQNEAQ (reference sequence). The CDR3 consists of 13 residues. Trimming shortened V by 1 base and J by 8 bases, and 11 bases separated the two germline ends. In DNA form, the CDR3 reads TGTGCCAGCAGCTTAGAGGTATCGACAGAAGCTTTCTTT. This translates into CASSLEVSTEAFF.

This chain connects TRBV14 to TRBJ2-5; 11 positions match TRBD2. The ends lost 4 bases at V and 2 bases at J; junction bases unmatched: 3. Germline-derived CDR1 and CDR2 are SGHDN and FVKESK. The CDR3 length is 15 residues. CDR3 amino acids: CASSRRLAGQETQYF. The CDR3 DNA reads TGTGCCAGCAGCCGACGACTAGCGGGACAAGAGACCCAGTACTTC.

In its sample, this clone was seen a few times. The chain employs TRBV2 and TRBJ1-5; TRBD1 matches at 8 bases. Per the germline V gene, CDR1 is SNHLY and CDR2 is FYNNEI. The CDR3 is made up of 14 amino acids. Germline trimming cut 8 bases from V and 3 bases from J; bases unmatched to any gene: 6. The CDR3 is CASGARGHNQPQHF. CDR3 DNA: TGTGCCAGCGGGGCCAGGGGGCACAATCAGCCCCAGCATTTT.

J is TRBJ2-5 and V is TRBV7-8; D possibly corresponds to TRBD2 (7 bases). CDR1 and CDR2 (germline): SGHVS, FQNEAQ. CDR3 length: 14 amino acids. Deletions cut 6 bases from V and 6 bases from J, with 17 bases between. The DNA for the CDR3 is TGTGCCAGCAGGACCGGGGGAGGGGGACAGACCCAGTACTTC. Protein product: CASRTGGGGQTQYF. The whole variable domain, remainder taken from reference TRBV7-8 and TRBJ2-5, is GAGVSQSPRYKVAKRGQDVALRCDPISGHVSLFWYQQALGQGPEFLTYFQNEAQLDKSGLPSDRFFAERPEGSVSTLKIQRTQQEDSAVYLCASRTGGGGQTQYFGPGTRLLVL.

The chain joins TRBV5-1 to TRBJ2-1; the match to TRBD2 covers 8 bases. Trimming took 4 bases from V and 7 from J; bases not matched to a gene: 10. This CDR3 has 15 residues. Germline V CDR1 and CDR2: SGHRS, YFSETQ. CDR3 DNA sequence: TGCGCCAGCAGCCCTCGGGGGGGGCCCTCTAATGAGCAGTTCTTC. Its translation: CASSPRGGPSNEQFF.

The chain uses TRBV5-6 and TRBJ2-7; 11 nucleotides align to TRBD2. The germline V gene encodes CDR1 SGHDT and CDR2 YYEEEE. The CDR3 length is 15 residues. J gave up 1 base and V 6 bases, and 6 bases lay outside the gene matches. The CDR3 DNA sequence: TGTGCCAGCACCCCCCGACTAGCGGGGTCCTACGAGCAGTACTTC. Translation: CASTPRLAGSYEQYF.

The rearrangement uses TRBV27 and TRBJ2-3; tentative D call: TRBD2 (6 bases). The length of the CDR3 is 16 residues. CDR1 is MNHEY and CDR2 is SMNVEV in the germline V gene (reference sequence). Trimming left V 6 bases short and J 0 bases short, with 16 bases between. CDR3 loop: CASRPNAGSSTDTQYF. The CDR3, as DNA: TGTGCCAGCAGACCCAATGCGGGGTCGAGCACAGATACGCAGTATTTT.

The V call is TRBV4-1, the J call TRBJ1-1, with 10 bases fitting TRBD1. Trimming removed 4 bases from V and 0 bases from J; junction bases left unmatched: 5. The CDR3 extends over 16 amino acids. Germline CDR1 reads MGHRA; CDR2 reads YSYEKL. The CDR3 DNA reads TGCGCCAGCAGCCTTGGGACAGGGGAAATGAACACTGAAGCTTTCTTT. This sequence encodes CASSLGTGEMNTEAFF.

The rearrangement joins TRBV7-9 to TRBJ2-2; tentatively, D is TRBD2 (6 bases). The CDR3 contains 16 residues. Germline V CDR1 and CDR2: SEHNR, FQNEAQ (reference sequence). V was pared by 2 bases and J by 3 bases, with 13 bases between. CDR3 DNA: TGTGCCAGCAGCTTATATGCGACTAGGTACACCGGGGAGCTGTTTTTT. Protein sequence: CASSLYATRYTGELFF.

This chain uses TRBV6-1 with TRBJ1-1; no definite D call. Germline lookup yields CDR1 MNHNS and CDR2 SASEGT. The CDR3 consists of 14 residues. The V gene lost 0 bases and the J gene lost 2 bases, with 7 bases spanning the gap. CDR3 nucleotide sequence: TGTGCCAGCAGTGAAGCGGGCACAAACACTGAAGCTTTCTTT. It yields the protein CASSEAGTNTEAFF.

The chain employs TRBV20-1 and TRBJ1-1; D possibly corresponds to TRBD1 (6 bases). This CDR3 comprises 10 residues. CDR1 and CDR2 from the germline V gene are DFQATT and SNEGSKA (reference sequence). Trimming cost V 5 bases and J 12 bases, with 13 bases left between them. The CDR3 loop reads CSAYRDLTFF. Written as DNA, the CDR3 is TGCAGTGCTTACAGGGATTTGACTTTCTTT.

The genes are TRBV4-3 and TRBJ1-5, with no clear D. CDR1 and CDR2 from the germline V gene are LGHNA and YSLEER. Trimming took 0 bases from V and 0 from J, leaving 6 bases between them. The CDR3 consists of 15 residues. CDR3 protein: CASSQDVYSNQPQHF. DNA for the CDR3: TGCGCCAGCAGCCAAGATGTATATAGCAATCAGCCCCAGCATTTT.

This chain links TRBV7-7 with TRBJ2-1; D is possibly TRBD1 (5 bases). Germline V gene data show CDR1 as SSHAT and CDR2 as FNYEAQ (reference sequence). Trimming pared 2 bases from V and 9 bases from J, leaving 14 bases between. CDR3 size: 14 residues. The CDR3 DNA follows: TGTGCCAGCAGCTTAACTGAAAGGGGCGCTGAGCAGTTCTTC. Its translation: CASSLTERGAEQFF.

The V and J genes are TRBV9 and TRBJ2-3, with a possible D match to TRBD2 (5 bases). V was trimmed by 3 bases and J by 2 bases, leaving 10 bases between them. Looked up from germline, CDR1 is SGDLS and CDR2 is YYNGEE. The CDR3 runs 14 residues. CDR3 loop: CASSAAGNTDTQYF. DNA for the CDR3: TGTGCCAGCAGCGCTGCGGGTAACACAGATACGCAGTATTTT.